This T cell receptor (beta chain) emerged from a study of blood T cell repertoires in COVID-19. Looking at the study overall: PBMCs, B-cell-depleted T cells, or T cells provided the cDNA or gDNA that made up the material.

In the original processing: Cell counts per sample came from amplifying reference gene primers. Here immunoSEQ multiplex PCR was the method, and the copy in TCRdb shows in-frame clones only, minus some. V, J and clone size reflect that table, while D and trimming were determined from the DNA. The data hold about 190,000 clones, with 88% observed a single time. Sequencing was performed on peripheral blood. The clonotype comes from a man between 18 and 35 years old with active or convalescent COVID-19.

CDR3 in DNA: TGTGCCAGCCGACCCGGACTTAACAATGAGCAGTTCTTC. This codes for CASRPGLNNEQFF. The rearrangement joins TRBV2 to TRBJ2-1; weak D call: TRBD2 (5 bases). Per germline, CDR1 SNHLY and CDR2 FYNNEI. This CDR3 region has 13 residues. Trimming removed 8 bases from V and 5 bases from J, with 13 bases in between.